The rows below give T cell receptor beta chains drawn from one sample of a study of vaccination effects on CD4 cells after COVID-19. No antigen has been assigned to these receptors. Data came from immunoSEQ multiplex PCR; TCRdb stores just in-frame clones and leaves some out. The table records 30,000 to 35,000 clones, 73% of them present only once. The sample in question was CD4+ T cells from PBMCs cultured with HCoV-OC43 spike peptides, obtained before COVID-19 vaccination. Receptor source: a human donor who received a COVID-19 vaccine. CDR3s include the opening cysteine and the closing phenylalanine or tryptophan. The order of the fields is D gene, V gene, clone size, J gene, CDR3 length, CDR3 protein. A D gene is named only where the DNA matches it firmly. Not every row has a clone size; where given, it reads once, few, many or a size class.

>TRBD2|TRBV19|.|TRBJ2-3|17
CASSPTSGGVRTDTQYF
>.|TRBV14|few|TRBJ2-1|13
CASSQDGQRSRFF
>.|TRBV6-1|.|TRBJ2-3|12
CASSEPTDTQYF
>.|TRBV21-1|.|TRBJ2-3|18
CASSIPGQGVVCTDTQYF
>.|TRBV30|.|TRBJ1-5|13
CACKGGGNQPQHF
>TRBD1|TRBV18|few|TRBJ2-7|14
CASSLQGERGEQYF
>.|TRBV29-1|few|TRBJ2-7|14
CSVGGVGGEYEQYF
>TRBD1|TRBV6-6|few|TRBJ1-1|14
CAGRRQGLQGEAFF
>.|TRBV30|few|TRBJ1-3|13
CAWGPYSGNTIYF
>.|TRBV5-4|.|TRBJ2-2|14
CASSLQGSTGELFF
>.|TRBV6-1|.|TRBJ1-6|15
CASSESPGGNSPLHF
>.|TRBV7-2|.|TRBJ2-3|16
CASSLSPGKSTDTQYF
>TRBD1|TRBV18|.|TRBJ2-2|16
CASSPPTGTNTGELFF
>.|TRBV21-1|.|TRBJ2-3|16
CASLEAGTGGTDTQYF
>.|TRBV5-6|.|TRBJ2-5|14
CASSLADLKETQYF
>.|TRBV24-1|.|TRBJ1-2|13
CATSETVNYGYTF
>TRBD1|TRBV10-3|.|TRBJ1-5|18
CAISESTLGQGLNQPQHF
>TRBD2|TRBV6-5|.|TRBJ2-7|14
CASTLGGVSYEQYF
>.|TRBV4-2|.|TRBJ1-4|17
CASSQDHRQGRNEKLFF
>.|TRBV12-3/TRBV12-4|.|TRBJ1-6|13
CASSILQDSPLHF
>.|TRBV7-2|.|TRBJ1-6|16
CASSLVLPGGNSPLHF
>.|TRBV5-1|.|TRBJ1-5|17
CASSLGTNSRGDQPQHF
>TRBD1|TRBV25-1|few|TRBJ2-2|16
CASSELRDSNTGELFF
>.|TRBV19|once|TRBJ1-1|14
CASSSGASNTEAFF
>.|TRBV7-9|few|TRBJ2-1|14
CASSLAGSYNEQFF
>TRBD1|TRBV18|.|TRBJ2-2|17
CASSPPVRGRDTGELFF
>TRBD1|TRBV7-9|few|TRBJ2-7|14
CASSLGQGFDEQYF
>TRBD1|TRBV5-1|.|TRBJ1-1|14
CASSAGTGNTEAFF
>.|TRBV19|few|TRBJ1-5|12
CASSIARQPQHF
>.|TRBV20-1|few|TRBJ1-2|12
CSASGTIYGYTF
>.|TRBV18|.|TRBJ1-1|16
CASSPAFSGTAVVAFF
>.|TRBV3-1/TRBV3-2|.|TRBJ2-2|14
CASSLLQDTGELFF
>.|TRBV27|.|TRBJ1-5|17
CASSFVSMGHRNQPQHF
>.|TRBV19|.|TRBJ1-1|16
CASSINSGELNTEAFF
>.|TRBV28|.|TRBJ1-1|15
CASSFYAFGPGRAFF
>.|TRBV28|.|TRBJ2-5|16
CASSLGLQGGWETQYF
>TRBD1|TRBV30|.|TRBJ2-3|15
CAWMSGTGVADTQYF
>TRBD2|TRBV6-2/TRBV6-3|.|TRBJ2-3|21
CASSYSTRGTSGISSTDTQYF
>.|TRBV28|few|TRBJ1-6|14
CASKYSSYNSPLHF
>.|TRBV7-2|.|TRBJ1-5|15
CASSPQYMDNQPQHF